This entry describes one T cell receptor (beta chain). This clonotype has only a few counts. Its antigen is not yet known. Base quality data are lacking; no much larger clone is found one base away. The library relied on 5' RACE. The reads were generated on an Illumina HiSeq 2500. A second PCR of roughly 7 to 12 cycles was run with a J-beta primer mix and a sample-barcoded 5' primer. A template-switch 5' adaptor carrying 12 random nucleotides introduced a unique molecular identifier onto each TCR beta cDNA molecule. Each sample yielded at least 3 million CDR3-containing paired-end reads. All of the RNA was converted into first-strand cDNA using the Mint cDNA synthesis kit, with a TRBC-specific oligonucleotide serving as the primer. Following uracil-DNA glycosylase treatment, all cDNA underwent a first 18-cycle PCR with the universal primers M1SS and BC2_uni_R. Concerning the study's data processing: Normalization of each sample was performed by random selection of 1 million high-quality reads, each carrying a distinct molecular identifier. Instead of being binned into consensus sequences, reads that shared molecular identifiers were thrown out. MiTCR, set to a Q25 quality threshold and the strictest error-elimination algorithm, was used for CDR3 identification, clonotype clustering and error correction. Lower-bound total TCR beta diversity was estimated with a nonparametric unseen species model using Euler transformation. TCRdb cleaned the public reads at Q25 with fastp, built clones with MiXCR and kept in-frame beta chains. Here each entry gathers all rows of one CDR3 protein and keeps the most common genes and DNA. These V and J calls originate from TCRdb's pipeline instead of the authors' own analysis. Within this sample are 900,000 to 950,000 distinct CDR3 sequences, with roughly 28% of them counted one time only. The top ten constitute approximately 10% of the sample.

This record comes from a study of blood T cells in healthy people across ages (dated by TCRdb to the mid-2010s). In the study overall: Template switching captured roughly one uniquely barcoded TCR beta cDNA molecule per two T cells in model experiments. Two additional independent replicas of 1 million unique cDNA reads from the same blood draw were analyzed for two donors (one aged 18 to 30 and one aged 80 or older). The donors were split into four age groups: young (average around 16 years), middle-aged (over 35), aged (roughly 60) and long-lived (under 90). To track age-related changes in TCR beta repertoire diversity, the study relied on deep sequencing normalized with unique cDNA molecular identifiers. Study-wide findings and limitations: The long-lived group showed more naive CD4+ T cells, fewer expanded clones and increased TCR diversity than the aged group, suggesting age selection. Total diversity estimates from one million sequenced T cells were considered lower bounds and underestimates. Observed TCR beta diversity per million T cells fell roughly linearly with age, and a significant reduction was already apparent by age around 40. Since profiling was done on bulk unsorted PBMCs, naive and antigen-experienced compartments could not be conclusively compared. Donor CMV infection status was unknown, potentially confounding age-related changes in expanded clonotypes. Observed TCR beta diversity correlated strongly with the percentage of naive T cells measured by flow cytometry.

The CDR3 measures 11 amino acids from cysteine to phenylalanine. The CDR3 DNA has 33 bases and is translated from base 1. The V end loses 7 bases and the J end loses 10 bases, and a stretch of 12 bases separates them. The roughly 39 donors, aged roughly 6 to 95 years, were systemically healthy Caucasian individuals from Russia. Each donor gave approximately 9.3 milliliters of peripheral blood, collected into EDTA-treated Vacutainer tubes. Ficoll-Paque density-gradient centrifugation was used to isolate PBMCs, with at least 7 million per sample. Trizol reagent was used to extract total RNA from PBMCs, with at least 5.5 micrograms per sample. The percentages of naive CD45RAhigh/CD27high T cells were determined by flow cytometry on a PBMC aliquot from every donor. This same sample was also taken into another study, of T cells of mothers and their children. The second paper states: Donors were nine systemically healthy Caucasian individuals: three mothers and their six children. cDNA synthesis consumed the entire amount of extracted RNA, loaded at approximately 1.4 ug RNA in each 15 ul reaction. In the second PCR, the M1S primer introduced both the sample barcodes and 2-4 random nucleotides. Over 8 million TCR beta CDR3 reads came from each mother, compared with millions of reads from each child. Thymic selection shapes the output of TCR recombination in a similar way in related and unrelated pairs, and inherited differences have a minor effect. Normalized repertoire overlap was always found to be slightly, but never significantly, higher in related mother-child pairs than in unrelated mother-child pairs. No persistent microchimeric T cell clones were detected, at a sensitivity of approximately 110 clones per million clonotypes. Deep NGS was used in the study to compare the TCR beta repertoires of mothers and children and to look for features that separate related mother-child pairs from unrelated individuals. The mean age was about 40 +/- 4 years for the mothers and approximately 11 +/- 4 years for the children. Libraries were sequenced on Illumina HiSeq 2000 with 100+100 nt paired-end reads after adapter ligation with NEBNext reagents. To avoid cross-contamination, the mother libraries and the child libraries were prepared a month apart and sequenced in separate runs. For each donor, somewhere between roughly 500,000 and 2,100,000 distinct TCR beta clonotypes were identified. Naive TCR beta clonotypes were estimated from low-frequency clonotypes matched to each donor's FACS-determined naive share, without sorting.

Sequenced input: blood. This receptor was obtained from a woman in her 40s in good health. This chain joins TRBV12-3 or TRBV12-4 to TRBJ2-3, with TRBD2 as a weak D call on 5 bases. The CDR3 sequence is CASIKGDSQYF. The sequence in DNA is TGTGCCAGCATTAAGGGAGACTCGCAGTATTTT.